These T cell receptor beta chains were read from a single sample in a study of cytomegalovirus exposure and HLA in healthy donors. Assay: immunoSEQ multiplex PCR; the TCRdb copy retains only in-frame clones and omits some. The sample carries around 150,000 clones, more than 70% recorded once. Sequencing was performed on PBMCs. These TCRs come from a male donor in good health and CMV-seronegative. Each CDR3 is given with its conserved first and last residue. D genes are given only for firm matches. Not every row has a clone size; where given, it reads once, few, many or a size class.

TRBV11-2	TRBD2	TRBJ2-1	-	CASSPGRRWGGSSNEQFF	TGTGCCAGCAGCCCAGGGCGGCGTTGGGGCGGGAGTTCCAATGAGCAGTTCTTC
TRBV10-3	-	TRBJ1-2	-	CAISVTVGNYGYTF	TGTGCCATCAGTGTTACAGTCGGTAACTATGGCTACACCTTC
TRBV28	-	TRBJ1-2	few	CASCEGSNYGYTF	TGTGCCAGCTGTGAGGGATCCAACTATGGCTACACCTTC
TRBV28	-	TRBJ1-5	-	CASARNQPQHF	TGTGCCAGTGCCAGGAATCAGCCCCAGCATTTT
TRBV5-1	-	TRBJ2-5	-	CASSFTGVGETQYF	TGCGCCAGCAGCTTTACCGGGGTGGGAGAGACCCAGTACTTC
TRBV10-3	-	TRBJ1-1	-	CAISESYLFGEEVSF	TGTGCCATCAGTGAGTCGTACCTTTTTGGGGAGGAAGTGTCCTTT
TRBV19	TRBD1	TRBJ1-2	few	CASSRQGGYYGYTF	TGTGCCAGTAGTAGACAGGGGGGTTACTATGGCTACACCTTC
TRBV18	-	TRBJ2-5	-	CASSYQLSETQYF	TGTGCCAGCTCGTACCAACTCTCGGAGACCCAGTACTTC
TRBV4-1	-	TRBJ1-2	few	CASSQDPANYGYTF	TGCGCCAGCAGCCAAGACCCGGCTAACTATGGCTACACCTTC
TRBV4-1	-	TRBJ1-1	-	CASSQPWTRNTEAFF	TGCGCCAGCAGCCAACCTTGGACAAGGAACACTGAAGCTTTCTTT
TRBV5-1	TRBD2	TRBJ2-1	-	CASSPLAGGNLNEQFF	TGCGCCAGCAGCCCACTAGCGGGAGGCAACCTCAATGAGCAGTTCTTC
TRBV9	TRBD2	TRBJ2-3	-	CASSVMGLATDTQYF	TGTGCCAGCAGCGTAATGGGACTAGCAACAGATACGCAGTATTTT
TRBV4-3	TRBD2	TRBJ2-7	-	CASSPGTSGRASVTEQYF	TGCGCCAGCAGCCCAGGGACTAGCGGGAGGGCCAGCGTTACCGAGCAGTACTTC
TRBV28	TRBD1	TRBJ1-5	-	CASSFQGADQPQHF	TGTGCCAGCAGTTTCCAGGGGGCTGATCAGCCCCAGCATTTT